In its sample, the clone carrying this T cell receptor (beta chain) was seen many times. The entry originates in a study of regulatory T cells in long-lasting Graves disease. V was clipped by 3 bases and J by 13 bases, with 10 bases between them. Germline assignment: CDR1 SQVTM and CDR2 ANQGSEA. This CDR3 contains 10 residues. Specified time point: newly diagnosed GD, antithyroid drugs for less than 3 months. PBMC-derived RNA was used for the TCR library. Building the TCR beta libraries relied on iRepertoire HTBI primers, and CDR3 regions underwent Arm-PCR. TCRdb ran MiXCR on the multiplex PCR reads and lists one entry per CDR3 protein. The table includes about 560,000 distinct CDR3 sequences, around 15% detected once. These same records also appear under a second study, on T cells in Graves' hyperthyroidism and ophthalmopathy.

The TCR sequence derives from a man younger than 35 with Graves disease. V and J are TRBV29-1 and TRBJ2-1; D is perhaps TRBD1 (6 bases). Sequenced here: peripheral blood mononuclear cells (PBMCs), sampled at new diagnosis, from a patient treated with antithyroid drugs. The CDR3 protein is CSVDPGHQFF. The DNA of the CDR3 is TGCAGCGTTGACCCGGGACATCAGTTCTTC.